Shown below are 10 T cell receptor beta chains from a single sample sequenced in a study of blood T cell repertoires in COVID-19 (dated by TCRdb to 2020 to 2022). Libraries were prepared through the immunoSEQ multiplex PCR assay. TCRdb re-hosts the immuneACCESS table, in-frame sequences only. Its copies lack some clones; in the studies checked, an unresolved V gene accounts for under half of them, and the cause for the rest is not known. Recorded for this sample are tens of thousands of clones; about 77% of them occurred a single time. The ten most abundant clones make up 32% of the sample. The sequenced material came from peripheral blood. The receptors originated from a human donor in a cohort sampled during active COVID-19.

This clone was picked up a small number of times. The chain carries TRBV5-6 and TRBJ1-6; 8 positions agree with TRBD1. This CDR3 is built from 15 residues. In germline, CDR1 is SGHDT, CDR2 YYEEEE. Trimming took 7 bases from V and 5 from J; bases not matched to a gene: 8. CDR3 bases: TGTGCCAGCTCCCAGGACAGGGAGAATAATTCACCCCTCCACTTT. Residues: CASSQDRENNSPLHF.

The V and J genes are TRBV18 and TRBJ2-7; weak D call: TRBD1 (6 bases). Trimming stripped 4 bases from V and 6 bases from J, with 10 bases between. Germline assignment: CDR1 KGHSH and CDR2 LQKENI. The CDR3 sequence is 12 residues long. The CDR3 DNA sequence: TGTGCCAGCTCACAGGGGGTGGTCGAGCAGTACTTC. Protein product: CASSQGVVEQYF. Complete variable domain (other parts from reference TRBV18 and TRBJ2-7): NAGVMQNPRHLVRRRGQEARLRCSPMKGHSHVYWYRQLPEEGLKFMVYLQKENIIDESGMPKERFSAEFPKEGPSILRIQQVVRGDSAAYFCASSQGVVEQYFGPGTRLTVT.

The V gene is TRBV5-1, the J gene TRBJ2-2; 10 bases fit TRBD2. This CDR3 has 14 amino acids. The germline V gene encodes CDR1 SGHRS and CDR2 YFSETQ. After removal of 4 bases from V and 6 bases from J, the junction contained 3 bases not matched to a gene. This chain's CDR3 is CASSTSGTAGELFF. For the CDR3, the DNA is TGCGCCAGCAGCACTAGCGGGACGGCCGGGGAGCTGTTTTTT.

This clone was seen more than once but under ten times. This chain connects TRBV20-1 to TRBJ2-7; D unresolved. Per the germline V gene, CDR1 is DFQATT and CDR2 is SNEGSKA (reference sequence). This CDR3 has 11 residues. V was pared by 0 bases and J by 5 bases, with 5 bases between. CDR3 in DNA: TGCAGTGCTAGAGATCCCAACGAGCAGTACTTC. Translating gives CSARDPNEQYF.

The chain recombines TRBV3-1 (or the pseudogene TRBV3-2) with TRBJ2-1; D not resolved. The ends were cut back, 0 bases at V and 0 bases at J, with 9 bases in the middle. CDR1 and CDR2 (germline): LGHDT, YNNKEL (reference sequence). This CDR3 contains 16 residues. The CDR3 nucleotides read TGTGCCAGCAGCCAAGATATGTCTTCCTCCTACAATGAGCAGTTCTTC. Translation: CASSQDMSSSYNEQFF.

In this sample, this clone turned up a few times. The V call is TRBV5-1, the J call TRBJ2-7; the D gene is possibly TRBD1 (5 bases). Germline lookup yields CDR1 SGHRS and CDR2 YFSETQ. The CDR3 has 14 amino acids. Trimming removed 0 bases from V and 4 bases from J, with 11 bases in between. The CDR3 loop is CASSLASRDYEQYF. The CDR3 region has the DNA TGCGCCAGCAGCTTGGCCTCCAGGGATTACGAGCAGTACTTC.

This chain joins TRBV19 and TRBJ1-3; D gene unclear. The CDR3 runs 16 residues. V lost 4 bases, J lost 0 bases, and 13 bases lay in between. Germline V gene data show CDR1 as LNHDA and CDR2 as SQIVND (reference sequence). CDR3: CASSTGRASSGNTIYF. The CDR3 nucleotides are TGTGCCAGTAGTACCGGTCGAGCGTCCTCTGGAAACACCATATATTTT.

V gene TRBV6-5 combines with J gene TRBJ2-2; D remains ambiguous. Trimming left V 6 bases short and J 5 bases short, with 7 bases between. The CDR3 is made up of 12 amino acids. The V gene's germline CDR1 is MNHEY and CDR2 SVGAGI. CDR3 sequence: CASRLRTGELFF. DNA for the CDR3: TGTGCCAGCAGACTTCGGACCGGGGAGCTGTTTTTT.

This clone was seen once. The junction departs from the called germline gene at one end, perhaps through a read error. The chain links TRBV7-7 to TRBJ2-1; 10 nucleotides agree with TRBD2. This CDR3 is built from 15 residues. Germline V lookup: CDR1 SSHAT, CDR2 FNYEAQ (reference sequence). DNA for the CDR3: TGTGCTAGCAGCTTGAGCGGGGGGGCCGGAAATGAGCAGTTCTTC. Its translation is CASSLSGGAGNEQFF.

The CDR3 DNA reads as TGTGCCATTCACAAGGGGTCCCTTTCTCAGGAGCAGTACTTC. Protein: CAIHKGSLSQEQYF. The chain has TRBV6-5 and TRBJ2-7; D is possibly TRBD1 (5 bases). This CDR3 region has 14 residues. V was pared by 10 bases and J by 7 bases, with 23 bases between. CDR1 is MNHEY and CDR2 is SVGAGI in the germline V gene.